This T cell receptor beta chain was recovered during a study of blood T cell repertoires in COVID-19. Study information: The cDNA or gDNA used as material had been derived from T cells, B-cell-depleted T cells, or PBMCs.

The V gene's germline CDR1 is LNHDA and CDR2 SQIVND (reference sequence). J lost 5 bases, V lost 3 bases, and 9 bases had no gene match. CDR3 size: 16 residues. The method was immunoSEQ multiplex PCR; TCRdb's version includes in-frame clones alone and lacks a portion of them. The profile covers approximately 300,000 clones, with around 90% appearing a single time and nearly 6.5% taken by the ten largest. The chain carries TRBV19 and TRBJ2-5; TRBD2 matches at 10 bases. The TCR originated in a man between 18 and 29 years old who had recovered from COVID-19. The sample consisted of peripheral blood. CDR3 residues: CASSMAPSGRGETQYF. The CDR3 region has the DNA TGTGCCAGTAGTATGGCCCCTAGCGGGAGAGGTGAGACCCAGTACTTC.